Included here is one TCR beta chain sequence, with context. What this receptor recognizes is not known. Base qualities are not at hand, and no much larger clone is one base apart. This entry comes from a study of blood T cell repertoires in COVID-19 (TCRdb year 2020). Broadly, across the study: Samples covering the acute and convalescent phases of COVID-19 were provided by collaborators in the United States, Italy and Spain. The material from the prospective study consisted of cDNA or gDNA derived from T cells, B-cell-depleted T cells, or PBMCs. Deeply sampled blood TCRbeta repertoires from subjects exposed to, actively infected with, or recovered from COVID-19 were included in the dataset. The repertoires were made available in a free public database intended to serve as a resource for research on the immune response to SARS-CoV-2. Samples were obtained from the ongoing ImmuneRACE study (first 160 participants) and from over a thousand subjects provided by 6 global collaborators. The sample metadata nearly always contained a de-identified subject ID, COVID-19 status, age in years and sex. Where available, HLA class I and class II types were obtained from metadata supplied by the sample provider rather than from assay-based typing. Results the study describes overall, beyond this receptor: How much clinical and demographic metadata was included differed by source and by participant, and the metadata was provided uncurated.

The immunoSEQ Assay, a bias-controlled multiplex PCR, was used to amplify TCRbeta CDR3 regions from genomic DNA. On the authors' methods: Within the assay, amplification of reference gene primers was used to estimate how many nucleated cells each sample contained. Sequence reads were collapsed and filtered to measure the absolute abundance of every unique TCRbeta CDR3 rearrangement. For each sample, productive Simpson clonality was calculated as the square root of Simpson's diversity index across productive rearrangements. The source is immuneACCESS, and TCRdb retained only in-frame sequences with V and J called. Part of the clones is not carried over; for the studies checked, unresolved V genes explain less than half of this, and the remainder is unexplained. The DNA gave D and trimming, while V, J and clone size come from that table. Here the sample has approximately 280,000 clones; around 85% occur a single time. The top ten constitute almost 1.5% of the sample.

One collaborating source in Seattle enrolled patients while the patients were actively infected and followed the patients over time throughout the course of disease. Whole blood was collected in K2EDTA tubes by collaborating institutions according to the institutions' own protocols. Collaborator samples were shipped for TCRbeta analysis as frozen whole blood, isolated PBMCs, or DNA extracted from either sample type. Taken from the germline V gene, the CDR1 and CDR2 loops are SNHLY and FYNNEI. V and J lose 6 bases and 4 bases, and a span of 18 bases separates them. Its CDR3 holds 15 amino acids, cysteine through phenylalanine. Only the CDR3 portion is preserved as DNA: 45 bases, with reading frame beginning at the first base.

The sequence derives from a human donor with COVID-19, enrolled during active disease. The donor label of this sample is uncertain. Here the chain combines TRBV2 and TRBJ1-2, and TRBD1 may be the D gene, going by 6 matching bases. Sequencing was carried out using peripheral blood. The nucleotide sequence reads as follows: TGTGCCAGCAGGCAAGACAGGAACCAAGGCTATGGCTACACCTTC. Protein translation: CASRQDRNQGYGYTF.